Presented here are 6 T cell receptor beta chains from one specimen sequenced in a study of cytomegalovirus exposure and HLA in healthy donors. Both 60 Vbeta primers and 13 Jbeta primers went into the PCR. The data were produced by immunoSEQ multiplex PCR, yet TCRdb's version contains in-frame clones alone and is incomplete. The top ten clones hold around 3% of a sample with 84,000 or so clones, around 85% of them seen once. Input material: PBMCs. Source of these receptors: a man aged 25 to 40 in good health and CMV-seronegative.

The chain is built from TRBV7-2 and TRBJ1-1, with TRBD1 as a possible D gene (6 bases). Germline V gene sequence: CDR1 SGHTA, CDR2 FQGNSA. Trimming stripped 5 bases from V and 1 base from J, with 8 bases between. This CDR3 has 13 residues. The CDR3 DNA follows: TGTGCCAGCAGCCCGACAGGGAACACTGAAGCTTTCTTT. This codes for CASSPTGNTEAFF.

In its sample, this clone was seen a few times. The CDR3 region is CASTVTGEYGYTF. In DNA, the CDR3 is TGTGCCAGCACCGTGACAGGGGAATATGGCTACACCTTC. The chain is built from TRBV6-1 and TRBJ1-2; 8 bases fit TRBD1. V gave up 7 bases and J gave up 5 bases; unmatched junction bases: 6. The CDR3 runs 13 residues. Per germline, CDR1 MNHNS and CDR2 SASEGT.

The chain employs TRBV7-9 and TRBJ2-1; 8 bases are a match to TRBD2. Per the germline V gene, CDR1 is SEHNR and CDR2 is FQNEAQ (reference sequence). The V segment lost 1 base and the J segment 5 bases; nucleotides outside the gene matches: 13. CDR3 size: 18 residues. This CDR3 reads CASSLVGAGGRTNNEQFF. As DNA, the CDR3 is TGTGCCAGCAGCTTAGTAGGCGCGGGGGGCAGGACAAACAATGAGCAGTTCTTC.

CDR3 in amino acids: CASTRGTGNTIYF. The CDR3 coding sequence is TGTGCCAGCACCCGAGGGACAGGAAACACCATATATTTT. This chain joins TRBV6-5 and TRBJ1-3, with D possibly being TRBD1 (6 bases). This CDR3 spans 13 amino acids. V gave up 7 bases and J gave up 4 bases, with 11 bases separating them. Germline values: CDR1 MNHEY, CDR2 SVGAGI.

This clone has just one count. This chain uses TRBV28 with TRBJ1-2; 9 bases map to TRBD1. After removal of 3 bases from V and 0 bases from J, the junction contained 8 bases not matched to a gene. The V gene's germline CDR1 is MDHEN and CDR2 SYDVKM. The CDR3 is made up of 17 amino acids. The CDR3 bases are TGTGCCAGCAGTTTTCCCGTAGGACAGGGGTCTAACTATGGCTACACCTTC. This encodes CASSFPVGQGSNYGYTF.

The CDR3 coding sequence is TGTGCCAGCAGCCCCGGGACACTTAGCAATCAGCCCCAGCATTTT. Encoded protein: CASSPGTLSNQPQHF. The V call is TRBV7-9, the J call TRBJ1-5; tentative D call: TRBD1 (6 bases). CDR3 size: 15 residues. Per germline, CDR1 SEHNR and CDR2 FQNEAQ (reference sequence). V was trimmed by 5 bases and J by 0 bases, leaving 11 bases between them.